The 5 T cell receptor beta chains below were found in one sample sequenced in a study of blood T cell repertoires in COVID-19. Using immunoSEQ multiplex PCR, the repertoire was profiled, and TCRdb retains in-frame clones only, with some absent. The profile shows about 42,000 clones, approximately 85% of them singletons. The source material was peripheral blood. Every receptor here comes from a human donor in a cohort sampled during active COVID-19.

The rearrangement links TRBV7-9 to TRBJ2-1; no firm D call. Germline V gives CDR1 SEHNR, CDR2 FQNEAQ (reference sequence). Trimming pared 1 base from V and 0 bases from J, leaving 10 bases between. The CDR3 length is 16 residues. The CDR3 nucleotides read TGTGCCAGCAGCTTAGTTGTCGTCCGCTCCTACAATGAGCAGTTCTTC. This sequence encodes CASSLVVVRSYNEQFF. Full variable domain (missing parts from reference TRBV7-9 and TRBJ2-1): DTGVSQNPRHKITKRGQNVTFRCDPISEHNRLYWYRQTLGQGPEFLTYFQNEAQLEKSRLLSDRFSAERPKGSFSTLEIQRTEQGDSAMYLCASSLVVVRSYNEQFFGPGTRLTVL.

This clone was seen only a few times. The J gene is TRBJ2-2, the V gene TRBV7-6; D might be TRBD2 (5 bases). The germline V and J ends were trimmed by 5 bases and 8 bases, with 12 bases remaining between them. Per the germline V gene, CDR1 is SGHVS and CDR2 is FNYEAQ. The CDR3 is 13 amino acids. DNA for the CDR3: TGTGCCAGCAGCGCGACCCGGGGTGGGGAGCTGTTTTTT. Amino acids: CASSATRGGELFF.

The gene calls are TRBV7-6 and TRBJ2-3, with no clear D. CDR3 length: 16 residues. The ends were cut back, 5 bases at V and 4 bases at J, with 19 bases in the middle. The V gene's germline CDR1 is SGHVS and CDR2 FNYEAQ. CDR3 region: CASSRLGSATSDTQYF. The CDR3 coding sequence is TGTGCCAGCAGCCGGTTGGGCTCGGCGACGTCAGATACGCAGTATTTT.

The chain is built from TRBV5-1 and TRBJ1-2, with 8 bases matching TRBD1. The CDR3 has 14 amino acids. The V segment lost 0 bases and the J segment 5 bases; nucleotides outside the gene matches: 3. Germline assignment: CDR1 SGHRS and CDR2 YFSETQ. This CDR3 reads CASSLDRGAYGYTF. As DNA, the CDR3 is TGCGCCAGCAGCTTGGACAGGGGGGCATATGGCTACACCTTC. Combining the CDR3 with reference TRBV5-1 and TRBJ1-2 gives the whole variable domain KAGVTQTPRYLIKTRGQQVTLSCSPISGHRSVSWYQQTPGQGLQFLFEYFSETQRNKGNFPGRFSGRQFSNSRSEMNVSTLELGDSALYLCASSLDRGAYGYTFGSGTRLTVV.

The V gene is TRBV7-3, the J gene TRBJ2-5, with TRBD1 matching over 7 bases. Germline values: CDR1 SGHTA, CDR2 FQGTGA. The CDR3 runs to 14 residues. V shed 6 bases and J 2 bases; nucleotides not matched to a gene: 6. In DNA form, the CDR3 reads TGTGCCAGCAGTTCCTCGGGACAGCAAGAGACCCAGTACTTC. Translating gives CASSSSGQQETQYF.